These 5 T cell receptor beta chains were all obtained from the same sample, sequenced in a study of blood T cell repertoires in COVID-19. Here immunoSEQ multiplex PCR was the method, and the copy in TCRdb shows in-frame clones only, minus some. The sample has under 200,000 clones, over 75% seen once. The specimen sequenced was peripheral blood. These receptors all come from a man aged 45-65 years with acute or convalescent COVID-19.

V and J are TRBV23-1 and TRBJ1-3; 11 nucleotides line up with TRBD1. TRBV23-1 is classed as an ORF, of uncertain function. This CDR3 contains 18 residues. V was pared by 3 bases and J by 3 bases, with 10 bases of the junction left unmatched. The chain's CDR3 is CASSQPKGQGAGGNTIYF. DNA of the CDR3: TGCGCCAGCAGTCAGCCGAAAGGACAGGGGGCGGGTGGAAACACCATATATTTT.

This rearrangement joins TRBV23-1 to TRBJ2-3; D is undetermined. TRBV23-1 is marked as an open reading frame, function uncertain. CDR3 size: 15 residues. Trimming removed 6 bases at V and 0 bases at J, with 13 bases between. This CDR3 is CASSRPDTSTDTQYF. The CDR3 DNA reads TGCGCCAGCAGCCGCCCTGATACAAGCACAGATACGCAGTATTTT.

This CDR3 reads CASSPQRDSNQPQHF. The CDR3 DNA reads as TGTGCCAGCTCACCACAGCGAGATAGCAATCAGCCCCAGCATTTT. This rearrangement joins TRBV18 to TRBJ1-5, with D uncertain. The germline V gene encodes CDR1 KGHSH and CDR2 LQKENI. Trimming took 1 base from V and 0 from J, leaving 7 bases between them. The CDR3 sequence is 15 residues long. Together with reference TRBV18 and TRBJ1-5, the CDR3 gives the full variable domain: NAGVMQNPRHLVRRRGQEARLRCSPMKGHSHVYWYRQLPEEGLKFMVYLQKENIIDESGMPKERFSAEFPKEGPSILRIQQVVRGDSAAYFCASSPQRDSNQPQHFGDGTRLSIL.

The chain employs TRBV9 and TRBJ2-5; 12 bases fit TRBD2. The CDR3 loop spans 15 amino acids. Germline CDR1 SGDLS, CDR2 YYNGEE. J gave up 4 bases and V 1 base, and 2 bases lay outside the gene matches. In DNA form, the CDR3 reads TGTGCCAGCAGCGTACTAGCGGGGGGGCGAGAGACCCAGTACTTC. It codes for CASSVLAGGRETQYF.

The chain carries TRBV11-2 and TRBJ2-7; tentatively, D is TRBD2 (6 bases). The CDR3 loop spans 15 amino acids. The germline V gene encodes CDR1 SGHAT and CDR2 FQNNGV. V lost 1 base to trimming and J lost 2 bases, with 12 bases between them. CDR3 residues: CASSLARGGAYEQYF. As DNA, the CDR3 is TGTGCCAGCAGCTTAGCCCGAGGAGGGGCCTACGAGCAGTACTTC.